This entry lists 14 T cell receptor beta chains sequenced from one sample in a study of blood T cell repertoires in COVID-19. TCRdb keeps only in-frame clones here, not all; method: immunoSEQ multiplex PCR. The sample has around 160,000 clones; 81% are singletons. The sample comprised peripheral blood. The receptors were sampled from a man aged 60 to 75 with active or convalescent COVID-19.

The chain links TRBV3-1 (or the pseudogene TRBV3-2) to TRBJ2-1, with D maybe TRBD2 (6 bases). V shed 0 bases and J shed 0 bases, with 9 bases lying between them. The CDR3 runs 16 residues. Germline V lookup: CDR1 LGHDT, CDR2 YNNKEL (reference sequence). The CDR3 DNA reads TGTGCCAGCAGCCAAGACCCCGGGAGCTCCTACAATGAGCAGTTCTTC. It encodes CASSQDPGSSYNEQFF.

This clone was picked up a small number of times. The chain couples TRBV19 to TRBJ2-2; D is ambiguous. Trimming cost V 8 bases and J 6 bases, with 13 bases left between them. The CDR3 contains 13 residues. CDR1 and CDR2 (germline): LNHDA, SQIVND (reference sequence). The CDR3 loop is CASESRVPGELFF. The CDR3 DNA follows: TGTGCCAGTGAGAGCCGGGTTCCCGGGGAGCTGTTTTTT.

This chain uses TRBV27 with TRBJ2-1; 9 positions match TRBD1. Germline values: CDR1 MNHEY, CDR2 SMNVEV (reference sequence). The CDR3 runs to 17 residues. The junction had 7 bases not matched to a gene; V was cut back by 4 bases and J by 0 bases. CDR3 residues: CASSSRTGASSYNEQFF. CDR3 coding DNA: TGTGCCAGCAGTTCTAGGACAGGGGCTAGCTCCTACAATGAGCAGTTCTTC.

The chain employs TRBV18 and TRBJ2-5; TRBD2 agrees at 14 bases. The trim removed 6 bases at V and 5 bases at J, leaving 5 bases unmatched. In germline, CDR1 is KGHSH, CDR2 LQKENI. This CDR3 has 15 amino acids. CDR3 protein: CASSPGLAGVETQYF. The CDR3 nucleotides read TGTGCCAGCTCGCCGGGACTAGCGGGAGTGGAGACCCAGTACTTC.

CDR3 amino acids: CASSLTGGPHYEQYF. CDR3 bases: TGTGCCAGCAGCTTAACGGGGGGACCCCACTACGAGCAGTACTTC. The genes are TRBV7-3 and TRBJ2-7; weak D call: TRBD2 (6 bases). Germline V gene lookup returns CDR1 SGHTA and CDR2 FQGTGA. The V and J ends lost 0 bases and 3 bases respectively, with 12 bases between them. The CDR3 runs 15 residues.

Only one count was recorded for this clone. The chain uses TRBV23-1 and TRBJ2-7; 8 bases align to TRBD1. TRBV23-1 counts as an open reading frame of uncertain function. This CDR3 spans 17 amino acids. V lost 4 bases to trimming and J lost 1 base; unmatched junction nucleotides: 12. This chain's CDR3 is CASSPPGDRINSYEQYF. In DNA, the CDR3 is TGCGCCAGCAGTCCCCCAGGGGACAGGATTAATTCCTACGAGCAGTACTTC.

The J gene is TRBJ1-2, the V gene TRBV5-4; maybe TRBD1 (5 bases). The CDR3 spans 15 residues. CDR1 and CDR2 from the germline V gene are SGHNT and YYREEE (reference sequence). V shed 1 base and J shed 0 bases, with 10 bases lying between them. In DNA form, the CDR3 reads TGTGCCAGCAGCTTGCCAGGGATAGCTAACTATGGCTACACCTTC. Protein sequence: CASSLPGIANYGYTF. Full variable domain (outside the CDR3, taken from reference TRBV5-4 and TRBJ1-2): ETGVTQSPTHLIKTRGQQVTLRCSSQSGHNTVSWYQQALGQGPQFIFQYYREEENGRGNFPPRFSGLQFPNYSSELNVNALELDDSALYLCASSLPGIANYGYTFGSGTRLTVV.

The chain combines TRBV15 with TRBJ2-7, with a tentative D call TRBD1 (6 bases). The CDR3 sequence is 17 residues long. Germline V gene lookup returns CDR1 LNHNV and CDR2 YYDKDF (reference sequence). V was pared by 0 bases and J by 7 bases, with 22 bases between. DNA of the CDR3: TGTGCCACCAGCAGAGATTTCCCCGACAGGAATCAAGGGGAGCAGTACTTC. It specifies CATSRDFPDRNQGEQYF.

CDR3 residues: CASSYSSSGRAGELFF. CDR3 bases: TGTGCCAGCAGTTACTCTTCCAGCGGGAGGGCCGGGGAGCTGTTTTTT. The chain joins TRBV6-5 to TRBJ2-2, with TRBD2 matching over 10 bases. Germline lookup yields CDR1 MNHEY and CDR2 SVGAGI. This CDR3 region has 16 residues. The trim removed 0 bases at V and 6 bases at J, leaving 4 bases unmatched.

The chain uses TRBV28 and TRBJ1-5, with D possibly TRBD1 on 5 matching bases. Germline V lookup: CDR1 MDHEN, CDR2 SYDVKM. The CDR3 has 12 amino acids. Trimming shortened V by 8 bases and J by 6 bases, and 11 bases separated the two germline ends. The CDR3 DNA reads TGTGCCAGCGGTCAGGGTACTCAGCCCCAGCATTTT. Translation: CASGQGTQPQHF.

The chain carries TRBV20-1 and TRBJ2-7; perhaps TRBD1 as D (6 bases). Germline V gene sequence: CDR1 DFQATT, CDR2 SNEGSKA (reference sequence). Trimming took 3 bases from V and 5 from J, leaving 20 bases between them. The CDR3 runs to 15 residues. CDR3 coding DNA: TGCAGTGCTAGTCCTCCAGGGGCCCCTCTACACGAGCAGTACTTC. Residues: CSASPPGAPLHEQYF.

V and J are TRBV7-8 and TRBJ2-1; 9 nucleotides match TRBD2. Germline V gene data show CDR1 as SGHVS and CDR2 as FQNEAQ. This CDR3 is 17 amino acids long. V lost 5 bases to trimming and J lost 0 bases; unmatched junction nucleotides: 8. DNA of the CDR3: TGTGCCAGCAGCCCCGGGACTAGCTTTTCCTCCTACAATGAGCAGTTCTTC. It codes for CASSPGTSFSSYNEQFF.

The chain combines TRBV28 with TRBJ2-7; D is perhaps TRBD2 (5 bases). Per germline, CDR1 MDHEN and CDR2 SYDVKM. The CDR3 spans 14 residues. The V and J ends lost 7 bases and 1 base respectively, with 14 bases between them. CDR3: CASTMAAGSYEQYF. DNA for the CDR3: TGTGCCAGCACCATGGCCGCGGGTTCCTACGAGCAGTACTTC. Full variable domain (outside the CDR3, taken from reference TRBV28 and TRBJ2-7): DVKVTQSSRYLVKRTGEKVFLECVQDMDHENMFWYRQDPGLGLRLIYFSYDVKMKEKGDIPEGYSVSREKKERFSLILESASTNQTSMYLCASTMAAGSYEQYFGPGTRLTVT.

The rearrangement uses TRBV6-5 and TRBJ2-3; 10 nucleotides line up with TRBD2. The germline V gene encodes CDR1 MNHEY and CDR2 SVGAGI. The ends lost 2 bases at V and 4 bases at J; junction bases unmatched: 6. The CDR3 extends over 16 amino acids. This CDR3 reads CASSYSGGARPDTQYF. For the CDR3, the DNA is TGTGCCAGCAGTTACAGCGGGGGGGCTCGGCCAGATACGCAGTATTTT.